Listed below are T cell receptor beta chains from one sample, sequenced in a study of lymphopenia after photon versus proton radiotherapy. Measured with immunoSEQ multiplex PCR; TCRdb has only the in-frame clones, and not every one. This table has some 55,000 clones, around 87% appearing once. The sample here was peripheral blood, taken from a patient treated with photon-based radiotherapy. The receptor set was obtained from a middle-aged man with gastric cancer. Each CDR3 is given with its conserved first and last residue. Fields, in order: V gene, D gene, clone size, J gene, CDR3 DNA, CDR3 protein. The D gene is left open where the match is weak. Rows may omit the clone size; those that give it use once, few, many or a size class.

v_gene: TRBV30; d_gene: .; abundance: .; j_gene: TRBJ1-2; CDR3nt: TGTGCCTGGAGCAGGCTGATGGGGGGCGCAGGACATGGCTACACCTTC; CDR3aa: CAWSRLMGGAGHGYTF
v_gene: TRBV7-3; d_gene: .; abundance: .; j_gene: TRBJ1-2; CDR3nt: TGTGCCAGCAGCCCCAACAGGGTCCGGGCGGCCTATGGCTACACCTTC; CDR3aa: CASSPNRVRAAYGYTF
v_gene: TRBV11-2; d_gene: TRBD1; abundance: .; j_gene: TRBJ1-1; CDR3nt: TGTGCCAGCACACATACAGGGGGCACTGAAGCTTTCTTT; CDR3aa: CASTHTGGTEAFF
v_gene: TRBV5-4; d_gene: TRBD1; abundance: few; j_gene: TRBJ2-7; CDR3nt: TGTGCCAGCATGCCGGGACAGAGTACCTACGAGCAGTACTTC; CDR3aa: CASMPGQSTYEQYF
v_gene: TRBV20-1; d_gene: .; abundance: .; j_gene: TRBJ1-2; CDR3nt: TGCAGTGCTAGGGCGGGGTATGGCTACACCTTC; CDR3aa: CSARAGYGYTF
v_gene: TRBV19; d_gene: TRBD1; abundance: .; j_gene: TRBJ2-4; CDR3nt: TGTGCCAGTACCTCCGGGGGGACAGGGCGGGCCAAAAACATTCAGTACTTC; CDR3aa: CASTSGGTGRAKNIQYF
v_gene: TRBV5-1; d_gene: .; abundance: once; j_gene: TRBJ2-5; CDR3nt: TGCGCCAGCAGCCTTACTAGCTCCCAAGAGACCCAGTACTTC; CDR3aa: CASSLTSSQETQYF
v_gene: TRBV19; d_gene: .; abundance: .; j_gene: TRBJ2-7; CDR3nt: TGTGCCAGTAGTGAAGGTGACCTAACATCCTACGAGCAGTACTTC; CDR3aa: CASSEGDLTSYEQYF
v_gene: TRBV2; d_gene: TRBD1; abundance: .; j_gene: TRBJ1-1; CDR3nt: TGTGCCAGCAGACAGGGGATTCCGAACACTGAAGCTTTCTTT; CDR3aa: CASRQGIPNTEAFF
v_gene: TRBV4-2; d_gene: TRBD2; abundance: .; j_gene: TRBJ2-5; CDR3nt: TGTGCCAGCAGCCAAGATCGCGGGGGGCAAGAGACCCAGTACTTC; CDR3aa: CASSQDRGGQETQYF
v_gene: TRBV4-3; d_gene: TRBD1; abundance: .; j_gene: TRBJ1-2; CDR3nt: TGCGCCAGCAGCCAAGAGATGGACAGGGTTTATGGCTACACCTTC; CDR3aa: CASSQEMDRVYGYTF
v_gene: TRBV7-3; d_gene: .; abundance: .; j_gene: TRBJ1-2; CDR3nt: TGTGCCAGCAGCAGCAACCAGGGATTGGGGGGCTACACCTTC; CDR3aa: CASSSNQGLGGYTF
v_gene: TRBV4-3; d_gene: .; abundance: .; j_gene: TRBJ2-2; CDR3nt: TGCGCCAGCAGCCAAGACGGCTCAGCCGGGGAGCTGTTTTTT; CDR3aa: CASSQDGSAGELFF
v_gene: TRBV2; d_gene: TRBD2; abundance: .; j_gene: TRBJ2-1; CDR3nt: TGTGCCAGCAGTCGACTAGCGGGCTCCTACAATGAGCAGTTCTTC; CDR3aa: CASSRLAGSYNEQFF
v_gene: TRBV18; d_gene: TRBD1; abundance: .; j_gene: TRBJ1-1; CDR3nt: TGTGCCAGCTCACTTCGGACAGGGAGGAACACTGAAGCTTTCTTT; CDR3aa: CASSLRTGRNTEAFF
v_gene: TRBV20-1; d_gene: .; abundance: .; j_gene: TRBJ1-2; CDR3nt: TGCAGTGCTTACGGGGAGGGTGGCTACACCTTC; CDR3aa: CSAYGEGGYTF
v_gene: TRBV7-6; d_gene: TRBD1; abundance: few; j_gene: TRBJ1-6; CDR3nt: TGTGCCAGCAGCGCAGGGGGGAGCTCCTATAATTCACCCCTCCACTTT; CDR3aa: CASSAGGSSYNSPLHF
v_gene: TRBV7-2; d_gene: TRBD1; abundance: .; j_gene: TRBJ1-6; CDR3nt: TGTGCCAGCAGCTTAGGGGACAGGGGGAAATCACCCCTCCACTTT; CDR3aa: CASSLGDRGKSPLHF
v_gene: TRBV18; d_gene: .; abundance: .; j_gene: TRBJ1-1; CDR3nt: TGTGCCAGCTCACCGGGACAACTCATGAACACTGAAGCTTTCTTT; CDR3aa: CASSPGQLMNTEAFF
v_gene: TRBV9; d_gene: .; abundance: .; j_gene: TRBJ2-5; CDR3nt: TGTGCCAGCAGCGTAGAAGGGGGGACCCAGTACTTC; CDR3aa: CASSVEGGTQYF
v_gene: TRBV4-2; d_gene: .; abundance: .; j_gene: TRBJ2-3; CDR3nt: TGTGCCAGCAGCCAAGGGTCAAGCACCACAGATACGCAGTATTTT; CDR3aa: CASSQGSSTTDTQYF
v_gene: TRBV18; d_gene: .; abundance: .; j_gene: TRBJ2-7; CDR3nt: TGTGCCAGCTCGCCAGGACAGTTCCACGAGCAGTACTTC; CDR3aa: CASSPGQFHEQYF
v_gene: TRBV9; d_gene: .; abundance: .; j_gene: TRBJ2-4; CDR3nt: TGTGCCAGCAGCCCATCGGGACTAGCCAAAAACATTCAGTACTTC; CDR3aa: CASSPSGLAKNIQYF
v_gene: TRBV29-1; d_gene: .; abundance: .; j_gene: TRBJ2-5; CDR3nt: TGCAGCGTTGAAGACAGGGACCAAGAGACCCAGTACTTC; CDR3aa: CSVEDRDQETQYF
v_gene: TRBV19; d_gene: .; abundance: .; j_gene: TRBJ2-5; CDR3nt: TGTGCCAGTAGTTCCCAGGGGGGAGAGACCCAGTACTTC; CDR3aa: CASSSQGGETQYF
v_gene: TRBV19; d_gene: .; abundance: .; j_gene: TRBJ2-1; CDR3nt: TGTGCCAGTAGTGACAGGAGGAGCTCCTACAATGAGCAGTTCTTC; CDR3aa: CASSDRRSSYNEQFF
v_gene: TRBV7-3; d_gene: .; abundance: .; j_gene: TRBJ2-1; CDR3nt: TGTGCCAGCAGCTTAACAGGACGGAGCTCCTACAATGAGCAGTTCTTC; CDR3aa: CASSLTGRSSYNEQFF
v_gene: TRBV15; d_gene: .; abundance: once; j_gene: TRBJ1-2; CDR3nt: TGTGCCACCAGCAGACGAGACACCCACAGTTCCTTCTATGGCTACACCTTC; CDR3aa: CATSRRDTHSSFYGYTF
v_gene: TRBV18; d_gene: .; abundance: .; j_gene: TRBJ1-1; CDR3nt: TGTGCCAGCTCACCCCTACCCCAGAGGAACACTGAAGCTTTCTTT; CDR3aa: CASSPLPQRNTEAFF
v_gene: TRBV7-2; d_gene: TRBD2; abundance: .; j_gene: TRBJ2-3; CDR3nt: TGTGCCAGCAGGCAAACTAGCGGGGGGGTTGAAGATACGCAGTATTTT; CDR3aa: CASRQTSGGVEDTQYF
v_gene: TRBV19; d_gene: .; abundance: .; j_gene: TRBJ1-1; CDR3nt: TGTGCCAGTAGTTACAGGGAGAGGAACACTGAAGCTTTCTTT; CDR3aa: CASSYRERNTEAFF
v_gene: TRBV5-4; d_gene: TRBD2; abundance: .; j_gene: TRBJ2-1; CDR3nt: TGTGCCAGCAGCCCTGGGACTAGCGGGGGGTACAATGAGCAGTTCTTC; CDR3aa: CASSPGTSGGYNEQFF
v_gene: TRBV19; d_gene: .; abundance: .; j_gene: TRBJ1-1; CDR3nt: TGTGCCAGTAGTATAGTAGCGAACACTGAAGCTTTCTTT; CDR3aa: CASSIVANTEAFF
v_gene: TRBV4-3; d_gene: .; abundance: .; j_gene: TRBJ2-6; CDR3nt: TGCGCCAGCAGCCAAGGCTTCGCGGGCTCTGGGGCCAACGTCCTGACTTTC; CDR3aa: CASSQGFAGSGANVLTF
v_gene: TRBV9; d_gene: .; abundance: once; j_gene: TRBJ2-3; CDR3nt: TGTGCCAGCAGCGTACAAGGACGCACAGATACGCAGTATTTT; CDR3aa: CASSVQGRTDTQYF
v_gene: TRBV7-8; d_gene: TRBD1; abundance: .; j_gene: TRBJ1-6; CDR3nt: TGTGCCAGCAGCTTACAGGGGGGTTCCTATAATTCACCCCTCCACTTT; CDR3aa: CASSLQGGSYNSPLHF
v_gene: TRBV2; d_gene: TRBD1; abundance: .; j_gene: TRBJ1-1; CDR3nt: TGTGCCAGCAGGCCTCGACAGGGCTTTAGGCCTGAAGCTTTCTTT; CDR3aa: CASRPRQGFRPEAFF
v_gene: TRBV7-3; d_gene: .; abundance: .; j_gene: TRBJ2-3; CDR3nt: TGTGCCAGCAGCTCCGAGGGGGCAGATACGCAGTATTTT; CDR3aa: CASSSEGADTQYF
v_gene: TRBV28; d_gene: TRBD1; abundance: .; j_gene: TRBJ1-1; CDR3nt: TGTGCCAGCAGTAGCAATTCCAGGGGGCGGTGGACTGAAGCTTTCTTT; CDR3aa: CASSSNSRGRWTEAFF
v_gene: TRBV6-6; d_gene: .; abundance: .; j_gene: TRBJ1-1; CDR3nt: TGTGCCAGCAGTAGACAGCTGAACACTGAAGCTTTCTTT; CDR3aa: CASSRQLNTEAFF
v_gene: TRBV10-2; d_gene: .; abundance: .; j_gene: TRBJ1-2; CDR3nt: TGCGCCAGCAGTGAGTTCGCAGTCGCTGGCTACACCTTC; CDR3aa: CASSEFAVAGYTF
v_gene: TRBV5-4; d_gene: TRBD1; abundance: .; j_gene: TRBJ2-7; CDR3nt: TGTGCCAGCAGCTTGGGGCCTGTCAGACAGGGGGCAGCCTACGAGCAGTACTTC; CDR3aa: CASSLGPVRQGAAYEQYF
v_gene: TRBV5-6; d_gene: TRBD1; abundance: few; j_gene: TRBJ1-2; CDR3nt: TGTGCCAGCAGCTTTGGACAGGTGGAAGGCTACACCTTC; CDR3aa: CASSFGQVEGYTF
v_gene: TRBV2; d_gene: .; abundance: .; j_gene: TRBJ2-2; CDR3nt: TGTGCCAGCGGCGGCACGGCGGTATTCGGGGAGCTGTTTTTT; CDR3aa: CASGGTAVFGELFF
v_gene: TRBV7-3; d_gene: TRBD2; abundance: .; j_gene: TRBJ2-3; CDR3nt: TGTGCCAGCAGCCCCCAATTCGGCGGGAGTAGCACAGATACGCAGTATTTT; CDR3aa: CASSPQFGGSSTDTQYF